This is a list of T cell receptor beta chains from one sample in a study of blood T cell repertoires in COVID-19. Using immunoSEQ multiplex PCR, the repertoire was profiled, and TCRdb retains in-frame clones only, with some absent. The sample lists about 110,000 clones; approximately 69% were seen once. The sample comprised peripheral blood. The receptors here all came from a man at least 80 years old with acute or convalescent COVID-19. Both conserved end residues are part of each CDR3. A D gene is named only where the DNA matches it firmly. A row's size may be missing; if present it is once, few, many or a size class.

abundance: once
v_gene: TRBV29-1
d_gene: TRBD2
len: 13
j_gene: TRBJ2-7
CDR3aa: CSVAGRDSNEQYF
CDR3nt: TGCAGCGTTGCCGGGAGGGACTCTAACGAGCAGTACTTC

abundance: few
v_gene: TRBV3-1/TRBV3-2
d_gene: TRBD1
len: 12
j_gene: TRBJ1-1
CDR3aa: CASSQDHRGAFF
CDR3nt: TGTGCCAGCAGCCAAGATCACAGGGGAGCTTTCTTT

abundance: few
v_gene: TRBV4-3
d_gene: .
len: 15
j_gene: TRBJ1-6
CDR3aa: CASSQDTGSRSPLHF
CDR3nt: TGCGCCAGCAGCCAAGATACAGGCTCGCGGTCACCCCTCCACTTT

abundance: .
v_gene: TRBV4-1
d_gene: TRBD2
len: 15
j_gene: TRBJ2-1
CDR3aa: CASTRLAGVYNEQFF
CDR3nt: TGCGCCAGCACCCGACTAGCGGGAGTCTACAATGAGCAGTTCTTC

abundance: .
v_gene: TRBV18
d_gene: TRBD2
len: 14
j_gene: TRBJ2-7
CDR3aa: CASSPGLAYYEQYF
CDR3nt: TGTGCCAGCTCGCCGGGACTAGCGTACTACGAGCAGTACTTC

abundance: .
v_gene: TRBV11-1
d_gene: .
len: 15
j_gene: TRBJ2-3
CDR3aa: CASARDFKGTDTQYF
CDR3nt: TGTGCCAGCGCCCGGGACTTCAAAGGGACAGATACGCAGTATTTT

abundance: few
v_gene: TRBV7-6
d_gene: .
len: 22
j_gene: TRBJ2-1
CDR3aa: CASSPGQGYGGSPLYSYNEQFF
CDR3nt: TGTGCCAGCAGCCCTGGACAGGGCTACGGCGGGAGTCCATTATACTCCTACAATGAGCAGTTCTTC

abundance: few
v_gene: TRBV4-1
d_gene: .
len: 12
j_gene: TRBJ2-3
CDR3aa: CASSQVTDTQYF
CDR3nt: TGCGCCAGCAGCCAAGTTACTGATACGCAGTATTTT

abundance: .
v_gene: TRBV7-2
d_gene: .
len: 13
j_gene: TRBJ1-5
CDR3aa: CASSFIGEQPQHF
CDR3nt: TGTGCCAGCAGCTTTATTGGAGAACAGCCCCAGCATTTT

abundance: .
v_gene: TRBV7-2
d_gene: .
len: 14
j_gene: TRBJ2-3
CDR3aa: CASSLRQGTDTQYF
CDR3nt: TGTGCCAGCAGCTTACGACAGGGCACAGATACGCAGTATTTT

abundance: .
v_gene: TRBV18
d_gene: .
len: 14
j_gene: TRBJ2-2
CDR3aa: CASSERLAPGELFF
CDR3nt: TGTGCCAGCTCAGAACGACTCGCACCCGGGGAGCTGTTTTTT

abundance: .
v_gene: TRBV7-8
d_gene: TRBD1
len: 14
j_gene: TRBJ2-7
CDR3aa: CASRRPGQGGEQYF
CDR3nt: TGTGCCAGCAGACGTCCGGGACAGGGTGGCGAGCAGTACTTC

abundance: .
v_gene: TRBV5-4
d_gene: TRBD2
len: 14
j_gene: TRBJ2-1
CDR3aa: CASSLGTSVDEQFF
CDR3nt: TGTGCCAGCAGCTTGGGGACTAGCGTTGATGAGCAGTTCTTC

abundance: .
v_gene: TRBV18
d_gene: TRBD2
len: 15
j_gene: TRBJ2-3
CDR3aa: CASSPSRTSVYTQYF
CDR3nt: TGTGCCAGCTCACCATCGCGGACTAGCGTGTATACGCAGTATTTT

abundance: once
v_gene: TRBV4-1
d_gene: TRBD2
len: 17
j_gene: TRBJ2-2
CDR3aa: CASSQNPGLAGAGELFF
CDR3nt: TGCGCCAGCAGCCAAAATCCGGGACTAGCGGGAGCCGGGGAGCTGTTTTTT

abundance: .
v_gene: TRBV27
d_gene: .
len: 15
j_gene: TRBJ1-2
CDR3aa: CASSLSDPARGGYTF
CDR3nt: TGTGCCAGCAGTTTATCGGATCCAGCCCGGGGTGGCTACACCTTC